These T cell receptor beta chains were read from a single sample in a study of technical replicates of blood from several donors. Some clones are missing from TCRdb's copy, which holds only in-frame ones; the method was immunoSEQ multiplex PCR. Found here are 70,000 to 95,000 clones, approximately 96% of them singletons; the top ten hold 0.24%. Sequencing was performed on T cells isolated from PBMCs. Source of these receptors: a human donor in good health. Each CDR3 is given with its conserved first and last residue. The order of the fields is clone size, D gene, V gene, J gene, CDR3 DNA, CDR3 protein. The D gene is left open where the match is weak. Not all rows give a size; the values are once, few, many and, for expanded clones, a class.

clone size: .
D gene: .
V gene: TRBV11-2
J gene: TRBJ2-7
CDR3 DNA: TGTGCCAGCAGCTTAGATAGACTCTCCTACGAGCAGTACTTC
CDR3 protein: CASSLDRLSYEQYF

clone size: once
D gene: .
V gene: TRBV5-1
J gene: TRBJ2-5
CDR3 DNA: TGCGCCAGCAGCTTGATGGTAGTAAACGAAGAGACCCAGTACTTC
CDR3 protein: CASSLMVVNEETQYF

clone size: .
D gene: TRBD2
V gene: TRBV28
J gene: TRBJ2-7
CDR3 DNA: TGTGCCAGCAGTCCTCTAGCGGGAGCCTACGAGCAGTACTTC
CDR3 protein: CASSPLAGAYEQYF

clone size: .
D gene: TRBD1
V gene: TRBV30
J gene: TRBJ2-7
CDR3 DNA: TGTGCCTGGAGTGCCCCCATTAGGGGGCGGTACGAGCAGTACTTC
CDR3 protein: CAWSAPIRGRYEQYF

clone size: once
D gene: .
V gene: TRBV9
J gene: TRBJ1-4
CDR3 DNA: TGTGCCAGCAGCGTAGCTGGCAGGGGTAATGAAAAACTGTTTTTT
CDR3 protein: CASSVAGRGNEKLFF

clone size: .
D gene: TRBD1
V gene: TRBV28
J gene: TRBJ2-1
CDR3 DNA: TGTGCCAGCGGCCTAAACAGGGGTCTGAATGAGCAGTTCTTC
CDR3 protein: CASGLNRGLNEQFF

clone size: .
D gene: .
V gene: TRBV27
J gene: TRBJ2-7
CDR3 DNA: TGTGCCAGCAGTTTATTAGGCGGGGAGCAGTACTTC
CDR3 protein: CASSLLGGEQYF

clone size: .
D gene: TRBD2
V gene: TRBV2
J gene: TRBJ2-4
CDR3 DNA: TGTGCCAGCACCAGACTAGCGGGGAAAAACATTCAGTACTTC
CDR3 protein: CASTRLAGKNIQYF

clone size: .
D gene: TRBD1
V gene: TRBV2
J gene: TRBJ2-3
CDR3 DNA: TGTGCCAGCAGTGACGTGGACAGGGGGATTACAGATACGCAGTATTTT
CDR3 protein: CASSDVDRGITDTQYF

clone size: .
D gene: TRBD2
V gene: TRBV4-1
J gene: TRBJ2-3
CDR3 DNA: TGCGCCAGCAGCCAAGGTCCAGTACGGCGGGGGGGCTTAAAGTCAGATACGCAGTATTTT
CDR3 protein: CASSQGPVRRGGLKSDTQYF

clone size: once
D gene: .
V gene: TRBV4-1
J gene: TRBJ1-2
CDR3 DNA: TGCGCCAGCAGCCTAGGGGACATGGGGAACTATGGCTACACCTTC
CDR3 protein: CASSLGDMGNYGYTF

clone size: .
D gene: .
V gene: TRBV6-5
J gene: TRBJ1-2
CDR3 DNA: TGTGCCAGCAGTTGGAAAGGGGAGGGGTATGGCTACACCTTC
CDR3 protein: CASSWKGEGYGYTF

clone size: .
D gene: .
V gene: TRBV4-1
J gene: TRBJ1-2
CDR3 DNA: TGCGCCAGCAGCCAGGTGGACAGTAACTATGGCTACACCTTC
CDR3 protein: CASSQVDSNYGYTF

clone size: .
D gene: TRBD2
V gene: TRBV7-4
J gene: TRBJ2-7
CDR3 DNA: TGTGCCAGCAGCTTTCCCGGGGGGGCCTACGAGCAGTACTTC
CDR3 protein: CASSFPGGAYEQYF

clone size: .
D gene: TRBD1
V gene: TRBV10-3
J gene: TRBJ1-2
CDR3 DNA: TGTGCCATCAGTGGTGACAGGGTAGTCGACTATGGCTACACCTTC
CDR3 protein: CAISGDRVVDYGYTF

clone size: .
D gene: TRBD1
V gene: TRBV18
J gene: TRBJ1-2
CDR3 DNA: TGTGCCAGCTCTCCCGGGACAGGGGGCTATGGCTACACCTTC
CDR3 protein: CASSPGTGGYGYTF

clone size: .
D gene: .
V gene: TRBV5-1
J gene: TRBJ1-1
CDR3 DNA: TGCGCCAGCAACCTTCAGGGGCCGAACACTGAAGCTTTCTTT
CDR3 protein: CASNLQGPNTEAFF

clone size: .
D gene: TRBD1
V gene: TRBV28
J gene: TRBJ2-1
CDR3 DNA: TGTGCCAGCAGCTCGGAAGGGGGCCTCTACAATGAGCAGTTCTTC
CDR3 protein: CASSSEGGLYNEQFF

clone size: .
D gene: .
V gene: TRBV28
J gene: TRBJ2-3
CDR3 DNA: TGTGCCAGCAGTTTGTCAGCGCAACTCACAGATACGCAGTATTTT
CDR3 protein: CASSLSAQLTDTQYF

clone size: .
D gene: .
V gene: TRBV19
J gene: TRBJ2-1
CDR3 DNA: TGTGCCAGTGGACGCCGGAGGGATGAGCAGTTCTTC
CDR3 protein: CASGRRRDEQFF

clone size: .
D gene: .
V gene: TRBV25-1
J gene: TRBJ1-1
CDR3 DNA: TGTGCCAGCAGACTCACAGGGAACCTTGAAGCTTTCTTT
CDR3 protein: CASRLTGNLEAFF

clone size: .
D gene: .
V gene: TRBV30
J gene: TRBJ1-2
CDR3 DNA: TGTGCCTGGAGTGTGGGGCAGGCTTACAACTATGGCTACACCTTC
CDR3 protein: CAWSVGQAYNYGYTF

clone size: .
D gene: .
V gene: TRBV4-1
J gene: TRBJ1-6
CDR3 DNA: TGCGCCAGCAGCCAAGAAACAGGGTGGGCCCTCCACTTT
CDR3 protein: CASSQETGWALHF

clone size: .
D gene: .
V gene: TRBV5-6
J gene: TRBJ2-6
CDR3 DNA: TGTGCCAGCAGCAAGGACATCTTAGAGTTAAGCTCTGGGGCCAACGTCCTGACTTTC
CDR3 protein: CASSKDILELSSGANVLTF

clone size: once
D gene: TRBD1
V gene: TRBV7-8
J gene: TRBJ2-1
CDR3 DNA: TGTGCCAGCAGCTTAGAGGGGGCGCAGAATCACAATGAGCAGTTCTTC
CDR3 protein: CASSLEGAQNHNEQFF

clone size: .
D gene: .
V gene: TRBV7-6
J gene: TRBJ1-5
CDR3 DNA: TGTGCCAGCAGCTCACTACCAAATGCCGGATCGGGCAATCAGCCCCAGCATTTT
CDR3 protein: CASSSLPNAGSGNQPQHF

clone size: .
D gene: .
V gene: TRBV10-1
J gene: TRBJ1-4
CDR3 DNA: TGCGCCAGCAGTGACGGACCCACAGCGGCTAATGAAAAACTGTTTTTT
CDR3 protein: CASSDGPTAANEKLFF

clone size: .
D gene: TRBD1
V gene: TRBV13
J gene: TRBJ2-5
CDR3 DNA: TGTGCCAGCAGCTGGACAGGGCAAGAGACCCAGTACTTC
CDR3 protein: CASSWTGQETQYF

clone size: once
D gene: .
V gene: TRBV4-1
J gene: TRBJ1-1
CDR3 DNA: TGCGCCAGCAGCCAACTACCGGGACAACTGGGCACTGAAGCTTTCTTT
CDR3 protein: CASSQLPGQLGTEAFF

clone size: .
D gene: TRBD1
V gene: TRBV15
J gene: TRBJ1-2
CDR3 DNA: TGTGCCACCAGCAGGGGGACAGGGGTTAACTATGGCTACACCTTC
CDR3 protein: CATSRGTGVNYGYTF

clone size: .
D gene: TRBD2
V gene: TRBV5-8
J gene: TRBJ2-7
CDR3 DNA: TGTGCCAGCACCCGGGGGGGAAGGGGCTACGAGCAGTACTTC
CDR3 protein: CASTRGGRGYEQYF

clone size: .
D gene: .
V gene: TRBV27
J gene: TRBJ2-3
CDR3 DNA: TGTGCCAGCAGCCGTTATAGCTCAGATACGCAGTATTTT
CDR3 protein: CASSRYSSDTQYF